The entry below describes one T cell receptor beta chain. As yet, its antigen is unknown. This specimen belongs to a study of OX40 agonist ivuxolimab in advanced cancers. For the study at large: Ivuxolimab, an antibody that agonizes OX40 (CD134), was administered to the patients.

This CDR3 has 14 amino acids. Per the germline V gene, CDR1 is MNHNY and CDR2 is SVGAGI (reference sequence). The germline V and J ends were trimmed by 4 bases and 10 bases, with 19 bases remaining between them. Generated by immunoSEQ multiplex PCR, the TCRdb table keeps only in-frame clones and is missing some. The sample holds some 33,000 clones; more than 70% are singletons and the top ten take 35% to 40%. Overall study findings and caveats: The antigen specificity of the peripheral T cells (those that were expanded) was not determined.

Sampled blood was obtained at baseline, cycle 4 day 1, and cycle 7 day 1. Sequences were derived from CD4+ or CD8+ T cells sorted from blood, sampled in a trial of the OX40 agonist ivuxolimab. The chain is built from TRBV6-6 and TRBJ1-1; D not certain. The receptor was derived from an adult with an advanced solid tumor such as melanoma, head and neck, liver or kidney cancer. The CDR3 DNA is TGTGCCAGCAGTTTCTCTGACGGACTACGTTTAGCTTTCTTT. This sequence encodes CASSFSDGLRLAFF.